The 26 T cell receptor beta chains given below trace back to one sample, sequenced in a study of Ad26.COV2.S vaccination and SARS-CoV-2 variants. The assay was immunoSEQ multiplex PCR, and TCRdb's table has in-frame clones only and misses some. The top ten hold roughly 12% of the sample, which has approximately 500,000 clones, around 85% seen once. Treatment meaning: some 19 received Ad26.COV2.S at low or high dose, single or two shots; roughly five received placebo; per-sample allocation not given. Day 63 after the first vaccine or placebo injection was the time point for sampling. This material consisted of peripheral blood, taken in a trial of Ad26.COV2.S vaccine versus placebo. The receptor source for this set is a person aged 18-65 years who received the Ad26.COV2.S COVID-19 vaccine or a placebo.

This clone was seen a single time. A junction boundary mismatches the germline segment, possibly from a read error. The chain is built from TRBV5-4 and TRBJ1-1; 8 bases line up with TRBD1. The CDR3 spans 15 residues. Per germline, CDR1 SGHNT and CDR2 YYREEE (reference sequence). This CDR3 is CASSASTGVNTEAFF. In DNA form, the CDR3 reads TGTGCCAGCAGCGCCTCGACAGGGGTGAATACTGAAGCTTTCTTT.

The sample holds a few counts of this clone. This sequence joins TRBV5-5 and TRBJ1-1; D possibly corresponds to TRBD1 (6 bases). Trimming removed 0 bases at V and 4 bases at J, with 7 bases between. Germline V lookup: CDR1 SGHKS, CDR2 YYEKEE (reference sequence). CDR3 size: 13 residues. The CDR3 DNA follows: TGTGCCAGCAGCTTGGGAGGGGGCACTGAAGCTTTCTTT. Translated, it gives CASSLGGGTEAFF.

The gene calls are TRBV30 and TRBJ2-7, with 11 positions matching TRBD2. There are 14 residues in the CDR3. Germline lookup yields CDR1 GTSNPN and CDR2 SVGIG (reference sequence). After removal of 3 bases from V and 5 bases from J, the junction contained 6 bases not matched to a gene. CDR3 protein: CAWRIAGGPHEQYF. The CDR3 nucleotides are TGTGCCTGGAGGATAGCGGGAGGGCCCCACGAGCAGTACTTC.

The rearrangement links TRBV7-2 to TRBJ2-1; D call uncertain. The CDR3 is 14 amino acids. In germline, CDR1 is SGHTA, CDR2 FQGNSA. The V end was cut by 3 bases, the J end by 1 base, with 7 bases between. The CDR3 region has the DNA TGTGCCAGCAGCTTTTTCGGATCCTACAATGAGCAGTTCTTC. This sequence encodes CASSFFGSYNEQFF.

The chain recombines TRBV27 with TRBJ2-1, with D unresolved. Germline lookup yields CDR1 MNHEY and CDR2 SMNVEV (reference sequence). The CDR3 has 16 residues. Trimming left V 0 bases short and J 5 bases short, with 14 bases between. CDR3 nucleotides: TGTGCCAGCAGTTTATCGGTGCTTTTCTCAGACAATGAGCAGTTCTTC. This translates into CASSLSVLFSDNEQFF.

This chain connects TRBV7-2 to TRBJ2-1, with 8 bases matching TRBD1. The CDR3 has 15 amino acids. The ends lost 4 bases at V and 3 bases at J; junction bases unmatched: 5. From germline, CDR1 is SGHTA and CDR2 FQGNSA. The CDR3 loop is CASSSGQGGYNEQFF. The CDR3 region has the DNA TGTGCCAGCAGCTCAGGACAGGGCGGCTACAATGAGCAGTTCTTC.

This rearrangement joins TRBV10-3 to TRBJ1-1; tentatively, D is TRBD1 (5 bases). Germline V gene sequence: CDR1 ENHRY, CDR2 SYGVKD. Trimming removed 8 bases from V and 10 bases from J, with 20 bases in between. The CDR3 has 13 amino acids. The CDR3 sequence is CAIGALLGGLAFF. The CDR3 DNA is TGTGCCATCGGTGCCCTTCTCGGGGGTTTAGCTTTCTTT.

The chain recombines TRBV23-1 with TRBJ2-7; 8 nucleotides match TRBD1. TRBV23-1 is labeled an ORF, and its function is uncertain. The J segment lost 6 bases and the V segment lost 0 bases, leaving 10 bases of the junction unmatched. The CDR3 consists of 16 residues. CDR3 sequence reads: CASSQSWAGGLCEQYF. CDR3 sequence (DNA): TGCGCCAGCAGTCAATCTTGGGCAGGGGGCCTTTGCGAGCAGTACTTC.

The gene calls are TRBV2 and TRBJ2-5; 7 bases align to TRBD1. V was clipped by 10 bases and J by 2 bases; unmatched bases: 10. In germline, CDR1 is SNHLY, CDR2 FYNNEI. The CDR3 spans 14 residues. DNA for the CDR3: TGTGCCACCTACAGGGGCGGACGGCAAGAGACCCAGTACTTC. Amino acid sequence: CATYRGGRQETQYF. The full variable domain, its missing parts supplied by reference TRBV2 and TRBJ2-5, is EPEVTQTPSHQVTQMGQEVILRCVPISNHLYFYWYRQILGQKVEFLVSFYNNEISEKSEIFDDQFSVERPDGSNFTLKIRSTKLEDSAMYFCATYRGGRQETQYFGPGTRLLVL.

The DNA for the CDR3 is TGTGCCAGCAGTTCGTGGACTAGCGGGAGAGTAGCCGAGCAGTACTTC. As protein: CASSSWTSGRVAEQYF. The chain joins TRBV27 to TRBJ2-7, with TRBD2 matching over 13 bases. Trimming removed 4 bases from V and 6 bases from J; junction bases left unmatched: 9. CDR1 and CDR2 (germline): MNHEY, SMNVEV (reference sequence). The CDR3 is 16 residues long.

This rearrangement joins TRBV19 to TRBJ2-5; 9 bases agree with TRBD2. The CDR3 is 15 residues long. Per germline, CDR1 LNHDA and CDR2 SQIVND (reference sequence). J lost 5 bases, V lost 1 base, and 5 bases had no gene match. CDR3 protein: CASSIVAGVLETQYF. The CDR3 nucleotides read TGTGCCAGTAGTATAGTAGCGGGAGTGTTGGAGACCCAGTACTTC.

The chain uses TRBV9 and TRBJ2-7; 12 bases are shared with TRBD1. There are 14 residues in the CDR3. Losses at the gene ends were 6 bases for V and 7 bases for J; bases not matched to a gene: 8. The germline CDR1 and CDR2 sequences are SGDLS and YYNGEE. This chain's CDR3 is CASNPGQGAREQYF. The CDR3 DNA follows: TGTGCCAGCAACCCGGGACAGGGGGCTCGGGAGCAGTACTTC. Together with reference TRBV9 and TRBJ2-7, the CDR3 gives the full variable domain: DSGVTQTPKHLITATGQRVTLRCSPRSGDLSVYWYQQSLDQGLQFLIQYYNGEERAKGNILERFSAQQFPDLHSELNLSSLELGDSALYFCASNPGQGAREQYFGPGTRLTVT.

This chain uses TRBV19 with TRBJ2-7; TRBD1 agrees at 10 bases. CDR3 length: 14 residues. CDR1 and CDR2 (germline): LNHDA, SQIVND (reference sequence). The trim removed 6 bases at V and 7 bases at J, leaving 9 bases unmatched. The CDR3 reads CASSPGTGVGEQYF. The CDR3 nucleotides read TGTGCCAGTAGCCCGGGGACAGGGGTCGGGGAGCAGTACTTC.

This chain joins TRBV3-1 (or the pseudogene TRBV3-2) and TRBJ1-2; D unclear. CDR1 and CDR2 (germline): LGHDT, YNNKEL (reference sequence). The CDR3 sequence is 13 residues long. Trimming took off 5 bases at V and 5 bases at J, with 12 bases between the two ends. The CDR3 sequence: CASSTQPLYGYTF. CDR3 nucleotide sequence: TGTGCCAGCAGCACCCAACCCCTTTATGGCTACACCTTC.

The CDR3 nucleotides are TGTGCCAGCAGTCCCCCACAGGGGGGTGAAGCTTTCTTT. It yields the protein CASSPPQGGEAFF. The chain joins TRBV28 to TRBJ1-1, with 8 bases aligning to TRBD1. Germline CDR1 is MDHEN and CDR2 is SYDVKM. V trimming: 5 bases; J trimming: 7 bases; junction bases outside the gene matches: 6. This CDR3 has 13 residues. The full variable domain, its missing parts supplied by reference TRBV28 and TRBJ1-1, is DVKVTQSSRYLVKRTGEKVFLECVQDMDHENMFWYRQDPGLGLRLIYFSYDVKMKEKGDIPEGYSVSREKKERFSLILESASTNQTSMYLCASSPPQGGEAFFGQGTRLTVV.

The V call is TRBV5-4, the J call TRBJ2-7; 7 bases are a match to TRBD1. CDR3 length: 14 residues. CDR1 and CDR2 from the germline V gene are SGHNT and YYREEE (reference sequence). V was clipped by 3 bases and J by 0 bases; unmatched bases: 3. The CDR3 protein is CASSSRDSSYEQYF. The CDR3 region has the DNA TGTGCCAGCAGCTCCCGGGACAGCTCCTACGAGCAGTACTTC.

Concerning this clone itself: Other DNA sequences in this specimen translate into the identical CDR3. This chain links TRBV6-4 with TRBJ1-5; D ambiguous. The CDR3 extends over 13 amino acids. Trimming took 3 bases from V and 7 from J, leaving 10 bases between them. Germline CDR1 reads MRHNA; CDR2 reads SNTAGT. The CDR3 nucleotides are TGTGCCAGCAGTGAGGGAACGGGACAGCCCCAGCATTTT. Its translation is CASSEGTGQPQHF.

The chain has TRBV19 and TRBJ1-2; D perhaps matches TRBD1 (6 bases). Looked up from germline, CDR1 is LNHDA and CDR2 is SQIVND (reference sequence). The germline V and J ends were trimmed by 5 bases and 4 bases, with 14 bases remaining between them. The CDR3 length is 14 residues. The CDR3 nucleotides are TGTGCCAGTAGTTTAGGTCAGGACAGCTATGGCTACACCTTC. It yields the protein CASSLGQDSYGYTF.

V and J are TRBV7-2 and TRBJ2-7; 7 bases are shared with TRBD1. CDR3 length: 14 residues. Germline CDR1 SGHTA, CDR2 FQGNSA. The trim removed 1 base at V and 1 base at J, leaving 1 base unmatched. The CDR3 DNA reads as TGTGCCAGCAGCTTAGGGACAGGATCCTACGAGCAGTACTTC. This gives the protein CASSLGTGSYEQYF.

V and J are TRBV11-2 and TRBJ1-2; TRBD1 is a possible D gene (5 bases). The germline CDR1 and CDR2 sequences are SGHAT and FQNNGV. The V gene lost 5 bases and the J gene lost 2 bases, with 21 bases spanning the gap. The CDR3 has 17 residues. The CDR3 reads CASSDSLGGKGNYGYTF. The CDR3 nucleotides are TGTGCCAGCAGCGACTCCTTGGGCGGAAAGGGGAACTATGGCTACACCTTC.

The chain joins TRBV19 to TRBJ2-3; 7 bases fit TRBD2. Germline lookup yields CDR1 LNHDA and CDR2 SQIVND (reference sequence). There are 12 residues in the CDR3. The V gene end was trimmed by 8 bases and the J gene end by 4 bases; junction bases not matched to a gene: 3. This chain's CDR3 is CASLGGSDTQYF. CDR3 coding DNA: TGTGCCAGTCTGGGGGGGTCAGATACGCAGTATTTT.

This sequence joins TRBV19 and TRBJ1-2, with 8 positions matching TRBD1. V was pared by 5 bases and J by 6 bases, with 5 bases of the junction left unmatched. Germline V gene data show CDR1 as LNHDA and CDR2 as SQIVND (reference sequence). The CDR3 is made up of 13 amino acids. CDR3 in DNA: TGTGCCAGTAGTGCCTCACAGGGGGATGGCTACACCTTC. Amino acids: CASSASQGDGYTF.

This chain connects TRBV3-1 (or the pseudogene TRBV3-2) to TRBJ2-1; D is uncertain. Germline loops: CDR1 LGHDT, CDR2 YNNKEL (reference sequence). Trimming removed 0 bases at V and 4 bases at J, with 13 bases between. This CDR3 contains 16 residues. The CDR3 is CASSQELDRAYNEQFF. As DNA, the CDR3 is TGTGCCAGCAGCCAAGAGCTTGATCGGGCATACAATGAGCAGTTCTTC.

This clone showed up just once. A read error may account for a junction end that differs from germline. The V and J genes are TRBV28 and TRBJ1-2; a possible D gene is TRBD1 (5 bases). Germline V gene data show CDR1 as MDHEN and CDR2 as SYDVKM. The CDR3 loop spans 12 amino acids. The CDR3 spells CASSLGDLSFSF. The CDR3 coding sequence is TGTGCCAGCAGTTTGGGGGATCTCAGTTTCTCCTTC.

This clone was seen only a few times. The gene calls are TRBV21-1 and TRBJ2-7. TRBV21-1 has pseudogene status. The CDR3 is 12 residues long. The CDR3 DNA reads TGTGCCAGCCGGGGCAGGAGCTACGAGCAGTACTTC. It specifies CASRGRSYEQYF.

The DNA for the CDR3 is TGTGCCAGCAGCGTAGCGGGAGGATACATTCAGTACTTC. It yields the protein CASSVAGGYIQYF. The V call is TRBV9, the J call TRBJ2-4; TRBD2 matches 7 bases. There are 13 residues in the CDR3. Losses at the gene ends were 0 bases for V and 8 bases for J; bases not matched to a gene: 2. From germline, CDR1 is SGDLS and CDR2 YYNGEE.